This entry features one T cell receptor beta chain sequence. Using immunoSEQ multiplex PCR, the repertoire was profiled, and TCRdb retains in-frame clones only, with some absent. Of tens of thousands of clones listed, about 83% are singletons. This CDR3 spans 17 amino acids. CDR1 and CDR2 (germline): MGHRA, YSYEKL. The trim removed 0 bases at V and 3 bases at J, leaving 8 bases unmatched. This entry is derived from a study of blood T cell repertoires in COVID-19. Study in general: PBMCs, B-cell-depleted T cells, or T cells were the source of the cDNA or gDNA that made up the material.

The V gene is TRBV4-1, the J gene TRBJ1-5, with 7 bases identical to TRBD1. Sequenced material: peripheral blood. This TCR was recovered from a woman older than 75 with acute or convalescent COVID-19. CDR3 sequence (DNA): TGCGCCAGCAGCCAAGATGGAGACAGGGCCTACAATCAGCCCCAGCATTTT. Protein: CASSQDGDRAYNQPQHF.